Presented here are 9 T cell receptor beta chains from one specimen sequenced in a study of cytomegalovirus exposure and HLA in healthy donors. PCR employed 60 Vbeta and 13 Jbeta primers. Some clones are missing from TCRdb's copy, which holds only in-frame ones; the method was immunoSEQ multiplex PCR. Of 110,000 or so clones in the sample, roughly 67% were seen once. Sequencing was carried out using PBMCs. These receptors were taken from a man aged 18 to 29 in good health and CMV-seropositive.

The rearrangement links TRBV6-1 to TRBJ1-5, with 8 bases lining up with TRBD1. J lost 4 bases, V lost 8 bases, and 4 bases had no gene match. The germline V gene encodes CDR1 MNHNS and CDR2 SASEGT. The CDR3 has 13 amino acids. This CDR3 is CASARQGNQPQHF. In DNA, the CDR3 is TGTGCCAGCGCTAGACAGGGGAATCAGCCCCAGCATTTT.

CDR3 sequence: CASSFRGGGLHNEQFF. The CDR3 DNA sequence: TGTGCCAGCAGCTTCCGTGGCGGGGGCCTTCACAATGAGCAGTTCTTC. The chain employs TRBV5-4 and TRBJ2-1; possible D gene TRBD2, 7 bases. The CDR3 has 16 residues. Germline V gene data show CDR1 as SGHNT and CDR2 as YYREEE (reference sequence). Trimming left V 2 bases short and J 5 bases short, with 17 bases between.

This rearrangement joins TRBV23-1 to TRBJ1-5; TRBD1 matches 8 bases. TRBV23-1 is designated an ORF whose function remains uncertain. The CDR3 covers 15 residues. Germline trimming cut 6 bases from V and 3 bases from J; bases unmatched to any gene: 7. CDR3 DNA sequence: TGCGCCAGCAGGATCGGGACAGGACTCAATCAGCCCCAGCATTTT. This codes for CASRIGTGLNQPQHF.

This clone was seen once. The rearrangement joins TRBV13 to TRBJ2-7, with 9 bases matching TRBD1. The germline V gene has CDR1 PRHDT and CDR2 FYEKMQ (reference sequence). This CDR3 region has 12 residues. Trimming at V came to 5 bases and at J to 5 bases, leaving 1 base not matched to a gene. CDR3 in amino acids: CASSTGGHEQYV. The CDR3, as DNA: TGTGCCAGCAGCACAGGGGGCCACGAGCAGTACGTC.

The rearrangement joins TRBV7-9 to TRBJ2-2, with 12 bases matching TRBD2. The germline V gene has CDR1 SEHNR and CDR2 FQNEAQ (reference sequence). The CDR3 runs to 17 residues. J gave up 1 base and V 1 base, and 1 base lay outside the gene matches. CDR3 in amino acids: CASSLGTSGVNTGELFF. CDR3 DNA sequence: TGTGCCAGCAGCTTAGGGACTAGCGGGGTGAACACCGGGGAGCTGTTTTTT.

The rearrangement joins TRBV5-1 to TRBJ1-1; 10 positions agree with TRBD1. V gave up 2 bases and J gave up 2 bases; unmatched junction bases: 6. The CDR3 extends over 16 amino acids. Germline CDR1 reads SGHRS; CDR2 reads YFSETQ. CDR3: CASSFRDRGPNTEAFF. The CDR3 DNA reads TGCGCCAGCAGCTTCCGGGACAGGGGTCCTAACACTGAAGCTTTCTTT.

To note about this clone: Other DNA variants within this sample encode the same CDR3. As DNA, the CDR3 is TGTGCCAGCTCACGAGGTGGAAACACCATATATTTT. It codes for CASSRGGNTIYF. The chain links TRBV2 to TRBJ1-3; D uncertain. Germline CDR1 SNHLY, CDR2 FYNNEI. V was cut by 8 bases and J by 3 bases, with 8 bases left in between. The CDR3 is 12 amino acids.

In this sample, this clone turned up once. The chain carries TRBV13 and TRBJ1-5; the D is unclear. The CDR3 has 14 amino acids. Germline assignment: CDR1 PRHDT and CDR2 FYEKMQ (reference sequence). Trimming left V 3 bases short and J 2 bases short, with 8 bases between. The CDR3 DNA sequence: TGTGCCAGCAGCTTTTTTAATGGCAATCAGCCCCAGCATTTT. As protein: CASSFFNGNQPQHF. Filled out from reference TRBV13 and TRBJ1-5, the complete variable domain reads AAGVIQSPRHLIKEKRETATLKCYPIPRHDTVYWYQQGPGQDPQFLISFYEKMQSDKGSIPDRFSAQQFSDYHSELNMSSLELGDSALYFCASSFFNGNQPQHFGDGTRLSIL.

This clone turned up a few times. V gene TRBV7-6 combines with J gene TRBJ1-2, with 12 bases identical to TRBD1. The CDR3 spans 17 residues. With V trimmed by 0 bases and J by 9 bases, 11 bases remained unmatched. Germline CDR1 and CDR2: SGHVS and FNYEAQ. The CDR3 DNA sequence: TGTGCCAGCAGCTTAGCGGGACAGGGGGCCCTATTGGAGAGCTACACCTTC. It codes for CASSLAGQGALLESYTF.